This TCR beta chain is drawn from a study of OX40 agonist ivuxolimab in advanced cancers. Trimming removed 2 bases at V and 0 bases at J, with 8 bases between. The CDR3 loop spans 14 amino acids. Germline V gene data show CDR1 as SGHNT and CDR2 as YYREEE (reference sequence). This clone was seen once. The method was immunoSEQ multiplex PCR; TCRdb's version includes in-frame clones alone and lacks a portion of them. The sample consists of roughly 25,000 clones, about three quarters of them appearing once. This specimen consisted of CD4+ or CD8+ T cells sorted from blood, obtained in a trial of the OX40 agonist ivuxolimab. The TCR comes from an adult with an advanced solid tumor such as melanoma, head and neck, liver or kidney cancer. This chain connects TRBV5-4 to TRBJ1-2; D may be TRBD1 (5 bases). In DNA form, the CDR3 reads TGTGCCAGCAGCTTCGAGACAGCTAACTATGGCTACACCTTC. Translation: CASSFETANYGYTF.